Below are 18 T cell receptor beta chains sequenced from a single sample in a study of blood T cells in healthy people across ages. Through a sample-barcoded 5' primer and a J-beta primer mix, a second PCR was run for roughly 7 to 11 cycles. TCRdb used MiXCR to reprocess the 5' RACE reads, holding one entry per CDR3 protein. The data contain about 670,000 distinct CDR3 sequences, more than 45% of them seen just once; the ten biggest clones take up about 13%. The sample was blood. The source of these receptors is a woman at least 80 years old in good health.

This clonotype was picked up many times. The rearrangement joins TRBV9 to TRBJ2-3; D unresolved. Trimming removed 2 bases from V and 0 bases from J, with 7 bases in between. The CDR3 is 14 residues long. Germline CDR1 reads SGDLS; CDR2 reads YYNGEE. The DNA for the CDR3 is TGTGCCAGCAGCGTCAGAACTAGCACAGATACGCAGTATTTT. This translates into CASSVRTSTDTQYF.

This clonotype was recorded only once. Mismatch with germline at one junction end may stem from a read error. The chain links TRBV14 to TRBJ2-5, with D perhaps given as TRBD1 or TRBD2 (5 bases each). The J call is uncertain, as TRBJ2-7 better fits the DNA end. CDR3 length: 15 amino acids. CDR1 SGHDN and CDR2 FVKESK come from the germline V gene. For the CDR3, the DNA is TGTGCCAGCAACCAAGTTACGGGGCTAGCATACGAGCAGTACTTC. This gives the protein CASNQVTGLAYEQYF.

There are many counts of this clonotype. This chain joins TRBV30 and TRBJ1-2, with D perhaps TRBD1 (5 bases). CDR1 and CDR2 (germline): GTSNPN, SVGIG (reference sequence). CDR3 length equals 12 residues. V lost 4 bases, J lost 4 bases, and 10 bases lay in between. CDR3 nucleotides: TGTGCCTGGAACAACGGGGCCTATGGCTACACCTTC. It translates to CAWNNGAYGYTF.

This clonotype was observed many times. This sequence joins TRBV3-1 and TRBJ2-5; D is unresolved. Germline-derived CDR1 and CDR2 are LGHDT and YNNKEL (reference sequence). The CDR3 extends over 14 amino acids. The V end was cut by 3 bases, the J end by 0 bases, with 8 bases between. CDR3 in DNA: TGTGCCAGCAGCCACGCCAGAGACCAAGAGACCCAGTACTTC. Protein product: CASSHARDQETQYF.

Of note for this clonotype: One junction end disagrees with the germline gene, perhaps due to a read error. The V gene is TRBV3-1, the J gene TRBJ2-1; perhaps TRBD2 as D (5 bases). The CDR3 loop spans 15 amino acids. Germline CDR1 and CDR2: LGHDT and YNNKEL (reference sequence). CDR3 protein: CASGQDLDSCNEQFF. Here the CDR3 DNA reads TGTGCCAGCGGCCAAGACTTGGACTCCTGCAATGAGCAGTTCTTC.

J is TRBJ1-5 and V is TRBV20-1; the D is unclear. Germline V gene sequence: CDR1 DFQATT, CDR2 SNEGSKA (reference sequence). The CDR3 extends over 16 amino acids. The V gene lost 0 bases and the J gene lost 0 bases, with 12 bases spanning the gap. CDR3 sequence (DNA): TGCAGTGCTAGAGATCCACAGCCGTATAGCAATCAGCCCCAGCATTTT. The encoded protein is CSARDPQPYSNQPQHF.

This clonotype came up once. This may be a read error, as it is one base from a much larger clone. The CDR3 DNA reads TGTGCCAGCAGTACCCTACAGTCTCCGCCCCAGCATTTT. The encoded protein is CASSTLQSPPQHF. The chain combines TRBV6-6 with TRBJ1-5; D ambiguous. This CDR3 region has 13 residues. V was pared by 5 bases and J by 9 bases, with 14 bases between. Germline values: CDR1 MNHNY, CDR2 SVGAGI (reference sequence).

The V and J genes are TRBV7-6 and TRBJ2-7; 8 bases map to TRBD1. CDR3 length: 15 residues. V gave up 5 bases and J gave up 7 bases; unmatched junction bases: 13. Germline V lookup: CDR1 SGHVS, CDR2 FNYEAQ. CDR3: CASSPGWTGSWEQYF. The CDR3 coding sequence is TGTGCCAGCAGCCCCGGTTGGACAGGGTCTTGGGAGCAGTACTTC.

The V and J genes are TRBV12-3 or TRBV12-4 and TRBJ1-6; tentative D call: TRBD1 (5 bases). The CDR3 spans 15 residues. V shed 6 bases and J shed 1 base, with 10 bases lying between them. CDR3 sequence: CASSPGGSYNSPLHF. In DNA form, the CDR3 reads TGTGCCAGCAGCCCCGGGGGGTCCTATAATTCACCCCTCCACTTT.

This clonotype showed up just a few times. The CDR3 DNA is TGTGCCAGCAGCGTGAACAGGGGGGGTATAGCTTTCTTT. This gives the protein CASSVNRGGIAFF. The chain joins TRBV7-2 to TRBJ1-1, with 8 bases matching TRBD1. J lost 10 bases, V lost 5 bases, and 9 bases had no gene match. The CDR3 has 13 residues. Germline assignment: CDR1 SGHTA and CDR2 FQGNSA.

Remarks on this clonotype: A read error may explain this, as a much larger clone is one base away. The chain carries TRBV20-1 and TRBJ2-3; D is unresolved. Germline CDR1 reads DFQATT; CDR2 reads SNEGSKA (reference sequence). Deletions cut 3 bases from V and 2 bases from J, with 12 bases between. The length of the CDR3 is 14 residues. CDR3: CSASASGPTDTQYF. The CDR3, as DNA: TGCAGTGCTAGTGCTAGTGGCCCCACAGATACGCAGTATTTT.

Details on this clonotype: A much larger clone sits a single nucleotide away, making a read error possible. The rearrangement uses TRBV7-3 and TRBJ2-1; D is possibly TRBD2 (7 bases). V lost 2 bases and J lost 9, with 14 bases in between. Germline V gives CDR1 SGHTA, CDR2 FQGTGA. This CDR3 contains 14 residues. The CDR3 reads CASSLGGARVEQFF. The CDR3 nucleotides are TGTGCCAGCAGCTTAGGGGGGGCCAGGGTTGAGCAGTTCTTC.

This sequence joins TRBV7-3 and TRBJ1-1; the D is unclear. The CDR3 covers 14 residues. Germline loops: CDR1 SGHTA, CDR2 FQGTGA. Trimming cost V 0 bases and J 1 base, with 6 bases left between them. CDR3: CASSLTDRNTEAFF. In DNA, the CDR3 is TGTGCCAGCAGCTTAACGGATAGGAACACTGAAGCTTTCTTT.

This clonotype was picked up one time. Written as DNA, the CDR3 is TGTGCCAGCAGCCAAGATGCGGGGGGCGCTGCCAAAAACATTCAGTACTTC. Its translation: CASSQDAGGAAKNIQYF. The V call is TRBV3-1, the J call TRBJ2-4; 8 nucleotides align to TRBD2. CDR1 LGHDT and CDR2 YNNKEL come from the germline V gene (reference sequence). The V and J ends lost 0 bases and 1 base, in that order; junction bases with no gene match: 5. The CDR3 contains 17 residues.

Regarding this clonotype: Germline and junction disagree at one end, which may indicate a read error. The chain combines TRBV7-9 with TRBJ2-2; the match to TRBD2 covers 9 bases. The CDR3 extends over 15 amino acids. In germline, CDR1 is SEHNR, CDR2 FQNEAQ (reference sequence). Written as DNA, the CDR3 is TGTGCCAGCACCAAGGGACTAGCCAACACCGGGGAACTGTTTTTT. Protein product: CASTKGLANTGELFF.

This clonotype was seen more than once but under ten times. The rearrangement joins TRBV10-3 to TRBJ2-7, with 11 bases lining up with TRBD2. With V trimmed by 2 bases and J by 1 base, 1 base remained unmatched. This CDR3 is built from 15 residues. CDR1 and CDR2 from the germline V gene are ENHRY and SYGVKD. The CDR3 region has the DNA TGTGCCATCAGTGAGAGGACTAGCGGGTCCTACGAGCAGTACTTC. It encodes CAISERTSGSYEQYF.

The chain links TRBV6-2 or TRBV6-3 to TRBJ2-1; TRBD1 agrees at 8 bases. The V gene's germline CDR1 is MNHEY and CDR2 SVGEGT. The V segment lost 2 bases and the J segment 2 bases; nucleotides outside the gene matches: 5. The CDR3 length is 16 residues. Here the CDR3 reads CASSYPRGQAYNEQFF. The CDR3 DNA is TGTGCCAGCAGTTACCCTCGGGGACAGGCCTACAATGAGCAGTTCTTC.

Worth noting for this clonotype: A much larger clone lies a single base off, so this may be a read error. The chain recombines TRBV7-2 with TRBJ1-2, with a weak D call TRBD1 (5 bases). Per germline, CDR1 SGHTA and CDR2 FQGNSA. Trimming took 3 bases from V and 3 from J, leaving 14 bases between them. This CDR3 is built from 15 residues. This chain's CDR3 is CASSFPGRGDYGYTF. The CDR3 nucleotides read TGTGCCAGCAGCTTCCCGGGGAGGGGAGACTATGGCTACACCTTC.